This TCR beta chain emerged from a study of OX40 agonist ivuxolimab in advanced cancers. Whole-study results and caveats: In the 0.1 to 3.0 mg/kg range, CD4+ and CD8+ blood T cells had expanded clonally by week 6.

Data came from immunoSEQ multiplex PCR; TCRdb stores just in-frame clones and leaves some out. Among about 35,000 clones listed, roughly 90% were seen once. As regards this clone: Its antigen is unknown.

CDR3 length: 14 residues. CDR1 SGHDT and CDR2 YYEEEE come from the germline V gene. The V and J ends lost 4 bases and 6 bases, in that order; junction bases with no gene match: 7. The chain couples TRBV5-6 to TRBJ1-5, with 7 bases lining up with TRBD1. The TCR comes from an adult with an advanced solid tumor such as melanoma, head and neck, liver or kidney cancer. Sequenced material: CD4+ or CD8+ T cells sorted from blood, taken in a trial of the OX40 agonist ivuxolimab. The CDR3 region is CASSQGGTGQPQHF. CDR3 coding DNA: TGTGCCAGCAGCCAAGGGGGCACGGGTCAGCCCCAGCATTTT.